The 28 T cell receptor beta chains below come from one sample, sequenced in a study of identical twins. Via MiXCR, TCRdb re-called the 5' RACE reads, giving one row per CDR3 protein. The repertoire consists of fewer than 650,000 distinct CDR3 sequences, with approximately 10% occurring once and the leading ten covering around 3.2%. This sample was also put to use in a study of yellow fever vaccine responses in identical twins.

The specimen was PBMCs. All receptors derive from a woman younger than 30 in good health.

A few counts support this clonotype. This rearrangement joins TRBV6-1 to TRBJ1-2; the D is unclear. Looked up from germline, CDR1 is MNHNS and CDR2 is SASEGT. The V gene lost 5 bases and the J gene lost 4 bases, with 14 bases spanning the gap. CDR3 length equals 14 residues. The CDR3 sequence is CASSPPGWVYGYTF. In DNA, the CDR3 is TGTGCCAGCAGTCCTCCCGGGTGGGTCTATGGCTACACCTTC.

This clonotype came up many times. The genes are TRBV3-1 and TRBJ2-7, with D maybe TRBD1 (6 bases). The CDR3 contains 14 residues. V was clipped by 1 base and J by 7 bases, with 14 bases between them. Germline CDR1 LGHDT, CDR2 YNNKEL (reference sequence). The CDR3 is CASSQGAGTPEQYF. In DNA, the CDR3 is TGTGCCAGCAGCCAAGGGGCAGGGACACCGGAGCAGTACTTC.

This clonotype was found a few times. V usage is TRBV25-1 and J usage is TRBJ1-4; D possibly corresponds to TRBD1 (5 bases). V lost 4 bases and J 8 bases, leaving 11 bases between the germline ends. The CDR3 has 13 residues. CDR1 is MGHDK and CDR2 is SYGVNS in the germline V gene. For the CDR3, the DNA is TGTGCCAGCAGTGTTTGGGGCGGAGAAAAACTGTTTTTT. This codes for CASSVWGGEKLFF.

The chain joins TRBV7-9 to TRBJ2-3; D might be TRBD1 (6 bases). CDR3 length equals 14 residues. Germline CDR1 is SEHNR and CDR2 is FQNEAQ (reference sequence). V was shortened by 4 bases and J by 8 bases, with 16 bases between the two germline ends. CDR3 nucleotides: TGTGCCAGCAGCTCCGCTGGAACAGGGTCTACGCAGTATTTT. Its translation: CASSSAGTGSTQYF.

This clonotype was observed at least ten times. This chain connects TRBV5-1 to TRBJ2-3, with 9 positions matching TRBD2. Germline lookup yields CDR1 SGHRS and CDR2 YFSETQ. The CDR3 spans 16 residues. Losses at the gene ends were 4 bases for V and 3 bases for J; bases not matched to a gene: 9. CDR3 in DNA: TGCGCCAGCAGCCTAGGAGCGGGGGGAACAACAGATACGCAGTATTTT. This sequence encodes CASSLGAGGTTDTQYF.

This clonotype was observed many times. This rearrangement joins TRBV12-3 or TRBV12-4 to TRBJ2-1; D ambiguous. V shed 6 bases and J shed 0 bases, with 0 bases lying between them. CDR3 size: 11 residues. CDR3 region: CASSSYNEQFF. CDR3 coding DNA: TGTGCCAGCAGCTCCTACAATGAGCAGTTCTTC.

The chain joins TRBV4-3 to TRBJ2-3, with D possibly TRBD2 on 5 matching bases. The germline V gene has CDR1 LGHNA and CDR2 YSLEER. The CDR3 totals 19 residues. With 0 bases removed from V and 0 bases from J, the gap between germline ends came to 19 bases. The CDR3 is CASSQEFLRAGSSTDTQYF. CDR3 sequence (DNA): TGCGCCAGCAGCCAAGAATTTTTAAGGGCGGGCTCTAGCACAGATACGCAGTATTTT.

CDR3 bases: TGTGCCAGCAGCATCAAACCGGGACTAGCGGACCAAAGCTCCTACAATGAGCAGTTCTTC. Translation: CASSIKPGLADQSSYNEQFF. J is TRBJ2-1 and V is TRBV11-1, with 11 bases aligning to TRBD2. Germline CDR1 is SGHAT and CDR2 is FQDESV (reference sequence). With 5 bases clipped from V and 0 bases from J, the junction kept 15 bases outside the gene matches. The CDR3 runs 20 residues. Filled out from reference TRBV11-1 and TRBJ2-1, the complete variable domain reads EAEVAQSPRYKITEKSQAVAFWCDPISGHATLYWYRQILGQGPELLVQFQDESVVDDSQLPKDRFSAERLKGVDSTLKIQPAELGDSAMYLCASSIKPGLADQSSYNEQFFGPGTRLTVL.

This clonotype was recorded a few times. V usage is TRBV14 and J usage is TRBJ2-5; 7 nucleotides match TRBD2. The CDR3 spans 13 residues. Unmatched junction bases numbered 3, after V lost 4 bases and J lost 4 bases. CDR1 is SGHDN, CDR2 FVKESK, per germline. The CDR3 DNA reads as TGTGCCAGCAGCCTACTAGCGTCAGAGACCCAGTACTTC. Translating it yields CASSLLASETQYF. Full variable domain (outside the CDR3, taken from reference TRBV14 and TRBJ2-5): EAGVTQFPSHSVIEKGQTVTLRCDPISGHDNLYWYRRVMGKEIKFLLHFVKESKQDESGMPNNRFLAERTGGTYSTLKVQPAELEDSGVYFCASSLLASETQYFGPGTRLLVL.

This clonotype appeared many times. The chain has TRBV12-3 or TRBV12-4 and TRBJ2-3; no clear D gene. The CDR3 extends over 12 amino acids. V gave up 6 bases and J gave up 4 bases, with 8 bases separating them. CDR3 residues: CASSSQADTQYF. The CDR3 bases are TGTGCCAGCAGCTCCCAAGCAGATACGCAGTATTTT.

This clonotype came up a few times. The chain carries TRBV3-1 and TRBJ2-5, with 9 bases identical to TRBD2. In germline, CDR1 is LGHDT, CDR2 YNNKEL (reference sequence). There are 15 residues in the CDR3. Trimming removed 3 bases from V and 2 bases from J; junction bases left unmatched: 4. As DNA, the CDR3 is TGTGCCAGCAGCCATGGACTAGCGACACAAGAGACCCAGTACTTC. Its protein is CASSHGLATQETQYF.

The rearrangement links TRBV6-4 to TRBJ2-1; D remains unclear. This CDR3 contains 17 residues. Per the germline V gene, CDR1 is MRHNA and CDR2 is SNTAGT. V was cut by 0 bases and J by 0 bases, with 12 bases left in between. The DNA for the CDR3 is TGTGCCAGCAGTGACTCAGCTAAAGGGAACTCCTACAATGAGCAGTTCTTC. It yields the protein CASSDSAKGNSYNEQFF.

This clonotype showed up just a few times. V gene TRBV7-2 combines with J gene TRBJ2-1; 7 bases map to TRBD2. The V gene's germline CDR1 is SGHTA and CDR2 FQGNSA. CDR3 size: 15 residues. J was trimmed by 2 bases and V by 4 bases; bases with no gene match: 5. CDR3 sequence reads: CASSSGLGAYNEQFF. As DNA, the CDR3 is TGTGCCAGCAGCTCAGGACTAGGGGCCTACAATGAGCAGTTCTTC.

Many counts were recorded for this clonotype. V and J are TRBV28 and TRBJ2-3; 9 nucleotides line up with TRBD1. Germline CDR1 and CDR2: MDHEN and SYDVKM. The CDR3 loop spans 16 amino acids. The V and J ends lost 6 bases and 1 base, in that order; junction bases with no gene match: 8. The CDR3 region has the DNA TGTGCCAGCAGGCCTACAGGGGGCGACGGCACAGATACGCAGTATTTT. Amino acid sequence: CASRPTGGDGTDTQYF.

This clonotype was seen many times. The rearrangement links TRBV6-5 to TRBJ2-2; 10 bases map to TRBD1. Trimming removed 0 bases from V and 5 bases from J; junction bases left unmatched: 3. CDR1 is MNHEY and CDR2 is SVGAGI in the germline V gene. The CDR3 extends over 16 amino acids. CDR3 sequence (DNA): TGTGCCAGCAGTTACTCGACAGGGGGCCGAACCGGGGAGCTGTTTTTT. Residues: CASSYSTGGRTGELFF.

This clonotype was picked up a small number of times. In nucleotides, the CDR3 is TGTGCCAGCACCCTGTACGGGGGGCAAGGCACAGATACGCAGTATTTT. Amino acids: CASTLYGGQGTDTQYF. This chain uses TRBV11-2 with TRBJ2-3, with D perhaps matching TRBD2 (7 bases). V lost 7 bases to trimming and J lost 1 base, with 18 bases between them. The CDR3 totals 16 residues. In germline, CDR1 is SGHAT, CDR2 FQNNGV.

This clonotype was recorded many times. This chain connects TRBV7-8 to TRBJ2-7, with D tentatively TRBD1 (6 bases). This CDR3 is built from 13 residues. Germline loops: CDR1 SGHVS, CDR2 FQNEAQ. V was cut by 5 bases and J by 2 bases, with 10 bases left in between. CDR3 region: CASSKTGPYEQYF. In DNA form, the CDR3 reads TGTGCCAGCAGCAAGACAGGACCCTACGAGCAGTACTTC.

There are many counts of this clonotype. The chain is built from TRBV11-2 and TRBJ2-3; maybe TRBD2 (6 bases). V was trimmed by 5 bases and J by 1 base, leaving 16 bases between them. Germline lookup yields CDR1 SGHAT and CDR2 FQNNGV. The CDR3 is 16 amino acids. CDR3 DNA: TGTGCCAGCAGCGGGGGGACCCGGTGGGGCACAGATACGCAGTATTTT. Translating it yields CASSGGTRWGTDTQYF.

This clonotype occurred many times. CDR3 bases: TGTGCCAGCAGCACAGGGACTTTGAACACTGAAGCTTTCTTT. Translating it yields CASSTGTLNTEAFF. This sequence joins TRBV7-9 and TRBJ1-1, with D possibly matching TRBD1 (6 bases). The CDR3 spans 14 residues. Germline values: CDR1 SEHNR, CDR2 FQNEAQ (reference sequence). V was clipped by 5 bases and J by 0 bases, with 10 bases between them. The full variable domain, its missing parts supplied by reference TRBV7-9 and TRBJ1-1, is DTGVSQNPRHKITKRGQNVTFRCDPISEHNRLYWYRQTLGQGPEFLTYFQNEAQLEKSRLLSDRFSAERPKGSFSTLEIQRTEQGDSAMYLCASSTGTLNTEAFFGQGTRLTVV.

The chain carries TRBV27 and TRBJ2-7; D possibly corresponds to TRBD2 (5 bases). The V end lost 2 bases, the J end lost 4 bases, and 12 bases lay between the germline ends. The length of the CDR3 is 14 residues. From germline, CDR1 is MNHEY and CDR2 SMNVEV (reference sequence). This CDR3 is CASSLRASGYEQYF. The CDR3 region has the DNA TGTGCCAGCAGTTTACGGGCCTCGGGATACGAGCAGTACTTC.

The sample holds a few counts of this clonotype. The rearrangement links TRBV10-2 to TRBJ2-1; 9 bases align to TRBD2. Germline V gene lookup returns CDR1 WSHSY and CDR2 SAAADI. This CDR3 is built from 15 residues. J was trimmed by 7 bases and V by 6 bases; bases with no gene match: 10. CDR3 DNA: TGCGCCAGCAGCCAGGGACTAGCAACGGGGAATGAGCAGTTCTTC. Protein product: CASSQGLATGNEQFF.

In this sample, this clonotype turned up a few times. The rearrangement joins TRBV20-1 to TRBJ2-1; tentatively, D is TRBD1 (6 bases). Trimming stripped 3 bases from V and 0 bases from J, with 12 bases between. Germline V CDR1 and CDR2: DFQATT, SNEGSKA (reference sequence). The CDR3 contains 15 residues. The CDR3 nucleotides are TGCAGTGCTAGCTTAGGGGGAAACTCCTACAATGAGCAGTTCTTC. Translation gives CSASLGGNSYNEQFF.

This clonotype was found a few times. V usage is TRBV20-1 and J usage is TRBJ2-1; D gene uncertain. The V end was cut by 4 bases, the J end by 0 bases, with 7 bases between. The CDR3 covers 13 residues. CDR1 and CDR2 (germline): DFQATT, SNEGSKA (reference sequence). The CDR3 is CSAITTSYNEQFF. As DNA, the CDR3 is TGCAGTGCTATCACTACCTCCTACAATGAGCAGTTCTTC.

Many counts were recorded for this clonotype. The chain has TRBV14 and TRBJ2-4, with 7 positions matching TRBD2. Per the germline V gene, CDR1 is SGHDN and CDR2 is FVKESK. V lost 4 bases and J lost 7; bases outside the gene matches: 7. The length of the CDR3 is 14 residues. DNA of the CDR3: TGTGCCAGCAGCCCCAGCGGGGCGGGGAACATTCAGTACTTC. It specifies CASSPSGAGNIQYF. The variable domain in full, with the rest retrieved from reference TRBV14 and TRBJ2-4, is EAGVTQFPSHSVIEKGQTVTLRCDPISGHDNLYWYRRVMGKEIKFLLHFVKESKQDESGMPNNRFLAERTGGTYSTLKVQPAELEDSGVYFCASSPSGAGNIQYFGAGTRLSVL.

This clonotype was found many times. The chain carries TRBV24-1 and TRBJ2-3, with 11 bases lining up with TRBD2. The CDR3 is 16 amino acids. Germline loops: CDR1 KGHDR, CDR2 SFDVKD. V dropped 4 bases and J dropped 3; count of bases not matched to a gene: 5. Here the CDR3 reads CATSELPSGGTDTQYF. In DNA form, the CDR3 reads TGTGCCACCAGTGAATTGCCTAGCGGGGGGACAGATACGCAGTATTTT.

The rearrangement joins TRBV4-3 to TRBJ2-1; 7 bases fit TRBD2. CDR1 LGHNA and CDR2 YSLEER come from the germline V gene. V was pared by 0 bases and J by 14 bases, with 7 bases of the junction left unmatched. This CDR3 is 13 amino acids long. The CDR3 nucleotides read TGCGCCAGCAGCCAAGAGGCTCGCGGGAGCAAGTTCTTC. It is translated as CASSQEARGSKFF.

The sample holds many counts of this clonotype. The genes are TRBV6-2 or TRBV6-3 and TRBJ1-5; D is ambiguous. V was clipped by 8 bases and J by 2 bases, with 16 bases between them. The CDR3 spans 15 residues. The germline CDR1 and CDR2 sequences are MNHEY and SVGEGT. CDR3 amino acids: CASGLRVEGNQPQHF. DNA for the CDR3: TGTGCCAGCGGTTTAAGGGTCGAAGGCAATCAGCCCCAGCATTTT.

The sample holds a few counts of this clonotype. The chain employs TRBV12-3 or TRBV12-4 and TRBJ2-7; TRBD1 agrees at 11 bases. This CDR3 comprises 14 residues. V dropped 6 bases and J dropped 3; count of bases not matched to a gene: 4. The CDR3 DNA reads as TGTGCCAGCAGGAGGACAGGGGGCAACTACGAGCAGTACTTC. Amino acids: CASRRTGGNYEQYF.